This passage covers 7 T cell receptor beta chains from one sample sequenced in a study of cytomegalovirus exposure and HLA in healthy donors. PCR was performed using 60 Vbeta and 13 Jbeta primers. Assay: immunoSEQ multiplex PCR; the TCRdb copy retains only in-frame clones and omits some. The table records some 130,000 clones, around 80% of them present only once. Input material: PBMCs. All receptors derive from a man aged 25 to 45 in good health.

V is TRBV28 and J is TRBJ2-7; 10 bases map to TRBD2. There are 16 residues in the CDR3. V shed 5 bases and J 0 bases; nucleotides not matched to a gene: 7. Germline V gives CDR1 MDHEN, CDR2 SYDVKM. The chain's CDR3 is CASSTPASGSSYEQYF. The CDR3, as DNA: TGTGCCAGCAGTACCCCCGCTAGCGGGAGCTCCTACGAGCAGTACTTC.

A word on this clone: The junction differs from germline at one of its ends, possibly a read error. The chain carries TRBV7-9 and TRBJ2-5; a possible D gene is TRBD1 (7 bases). Germline loops: CDR1 SEHNR, CDR2 FQNEAQ (reference sequence). The CDR3 spans 17 residues. CDR3: CSSSLPWGRGDQETQYF. The CDR3 DNA follows: TGTTCCAGCAGCCTCCCCTGGGGCAGGGGGGACCAAGAGACCCAGTACTTC.

This clone was counted only a few times. The J gene is TRBJ2-2, the V gene TRBV5-1; possible D gene TRBD2, 5 bases. V lost 4 bases and J 0 bases, leaving 10 bases between the germline ends. The CDR3 contains 15 residues. Per the germline V gene, CDR1 is SGHRS and CDR2 is YFSETQ. CDR3 region: CASSPTMPNTGELFF. In DNA, the CDR3 is TGCGCCAGCAGCCCGACTATGCCGAACACCGGGGAGCTGTTTTTT. The variable domain in full, with the rest retrieved from reference TRBV5-1 and TRBJ2-2, is KAGVTQTPRYLIKTRGQQVTLSCSPISGHRSVSWYQQTPGQGLQFLFEYFSETQRNKGNFPGRFSGRQFSNSRSEMNVSTLELGDSALYLCASSPTMPNTGELFFGEGSRLTVL.

With respect to this clone: An end of the junction does not agree with germline; a read error may underlie this. This chain connects TRBV7-9 to TRBJ1-5; no definite D call. The germline CDR1 and CDR2 sequences are SEHNR and FQNEAQ (reference sequence). The CDR3 has 13 residues. The CDR3 region has the DNA TGTTCCAGCAGCTTACGGGAGAATCAGCCCCAGCATTTT. Residues: CSSSLRENQPQHF.

V usage is TRBV7-6 and J usage is TRBJ2-1, with a weak D call TRBD2 (5 bases). The germline V gene has CDR1 SGHVS and CDR2 FNYEAQ. Trimming removed 4 bases from V and 5 bases from J, with 9 bases in between. This CDR3 is built from 13 residues. CDR3 protein: CASSYSGNNEQFF. The CDR3 DNA reads TGTGCCAGCAGCTACTCCGGGAACAATGAGCAGTTCTTC.

The CDR3 coding sequence is TGTGCCAGCAGCCCCACAGGGGACAACAATGAGCAGTTCTTC. Translating gives CASSPTGDNNEQFF. V is TRBV5-6 and J is TRBJ2-1, with 7 bases matching TRBD1. V dropped 4 bases and J dropped 5; count of bases not matched to a gene: 6. The CDR3 consists of 14 residues. The V gene's germline CDR1 is SGHDT and CDR2 YYEEEE.

This rearrangement joins TRBV9 to TRBJ2-2; tentatively, D is TRBD1 (6 bases). Trimming shortened V by 2 bases and J by 1 base, and 21 bases separated the two germline ends. In germline, CDR1 is SGDLS, CDR2 YYNGEE. CDR3 length: 19 residues. CDR3 region: CASSVGAGRNTQNTGELFF. CDR3 coding DNA: TGTGCCAGCAGCGTGGGGGCCGGACGCAATACACAGAACACCGGGGAGCTGTTTTTT.